This T cell receptor (beta chain) was captured in a study of PD-L1 blockade in urothelial cancer. Noted time point: pretreatment peripheral blood. There are 17 residues in the CDR3. Germline loops: CDR1 SNHLY, CDR2 FYNNEI. The method was immunoSEQ multiplex PCR; TCRdb's version includes in-frame clones alone and lacks a portion of them. This sample yields some 80,000 clones, of which around 85% are seen a single time; about 7.4% belongs to the top ten. V gene TRBV2 combines with J gene TRBJ2-5, with 11 bases lining up with TRBD2. Sequencing was performed on PBMCs, taken around atezolizumab (anti-PD-L1) treatment. The source of this sequence is a man between 40 and 49 years old with urothelial cancer. The CDR3 DNA reads as TGTGCTATCAATCTCGTGGGGCTAGCGGGAGGACAAGAGACCCAGTACTTC. Translation: CAINLVGLAGGQETQYF.